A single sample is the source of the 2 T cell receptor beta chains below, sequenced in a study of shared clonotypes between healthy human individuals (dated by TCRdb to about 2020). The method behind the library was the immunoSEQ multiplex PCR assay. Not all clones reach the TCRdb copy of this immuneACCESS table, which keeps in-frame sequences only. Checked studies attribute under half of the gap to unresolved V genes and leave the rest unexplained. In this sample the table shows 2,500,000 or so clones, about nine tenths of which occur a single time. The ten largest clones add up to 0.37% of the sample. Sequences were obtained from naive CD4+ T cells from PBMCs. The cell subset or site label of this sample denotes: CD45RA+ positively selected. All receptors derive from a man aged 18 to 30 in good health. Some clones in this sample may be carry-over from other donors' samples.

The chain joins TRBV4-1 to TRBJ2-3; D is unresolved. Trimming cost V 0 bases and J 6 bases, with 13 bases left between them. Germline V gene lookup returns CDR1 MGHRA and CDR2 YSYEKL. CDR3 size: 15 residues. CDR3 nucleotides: TGCGCCAGCAGCCAAGAGACCGCTAAAGGTGATACGCAGTATTTT. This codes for CASSQETAKGDTQYF.

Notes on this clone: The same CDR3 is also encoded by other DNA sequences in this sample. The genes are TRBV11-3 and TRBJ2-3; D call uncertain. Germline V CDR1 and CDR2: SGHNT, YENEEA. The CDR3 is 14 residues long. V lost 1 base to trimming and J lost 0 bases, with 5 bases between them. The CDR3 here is CASSLGSSTDTQYF. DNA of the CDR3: TGTGCCAGCAGCTTAGGTAGCAGCACAGATACGCAGTATTTT.